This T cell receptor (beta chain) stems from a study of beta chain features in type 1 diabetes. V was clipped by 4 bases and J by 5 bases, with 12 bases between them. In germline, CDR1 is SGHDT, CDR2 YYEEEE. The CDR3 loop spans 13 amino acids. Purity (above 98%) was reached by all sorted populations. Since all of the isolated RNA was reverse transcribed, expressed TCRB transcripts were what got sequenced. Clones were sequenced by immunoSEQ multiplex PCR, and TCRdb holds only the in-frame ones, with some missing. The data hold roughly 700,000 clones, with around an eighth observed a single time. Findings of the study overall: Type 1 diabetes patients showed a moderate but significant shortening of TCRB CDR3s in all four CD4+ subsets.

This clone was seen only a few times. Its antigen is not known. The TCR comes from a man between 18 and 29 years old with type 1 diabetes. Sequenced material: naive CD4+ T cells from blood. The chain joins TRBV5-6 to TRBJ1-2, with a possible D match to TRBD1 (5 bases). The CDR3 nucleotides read TGTGCCAGCAGCGAGATGGGGGTATATGGCTACACCTTC. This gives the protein CASSEMGVYGYTF.